The present T cell receptor beta chain was sequenced within a study of beta chain features in type 1 diabetes. V was pared by 6 bases and J by 7 bases, with 10 bases between. Germline V lookup: CDR1 SQVTM, CDR2 ANQGSEA. This CDR3 contains 11 residues. Expressed TCRB transcripts got sequenced, as all isolated RNA was reverse transcribed. This table comes from immunoSEQ multiplex PCR, and its TCRdb copy is limited to in-frame clones, with some not included. The sample consists of some 220,000 clones, approximately 11% of them appearing once. The clonotype comes from a man between 18 and 35 years old in good health. Input material: central memory CD4+ T cells from blood. This chain links TRBV29-1 with TRBJ2-1; maybe TRBD2 (5 bases). The CDR3 loop reads CSVGSGNEQFF. The CDR3 nucleotides read TGCAGCGTAGGGAGTGGAAATGAGCAGTTCTTC.